This TCR beta chain emerged from a study of cytomegalovirus exposure and HLA in healthy donors. Study overall: Earlier results showed some 120 million unique TCR beta sequences derived from about 179 million T cells. Study findings and constraints: Per a later analysis, 15,000 to 20,000 TCR beta sequences showed association with HLA alleles at 0.05 false discovery rate.

With 60 Vbeta and 13 Jbeta primers, the PCR was carried out. Sequencing used immunoSEQ multiplex PCR; TCRdb keeps in-frame clones, though not all of them. The data contain roughly 150,000 clones, about three quarters of them singletons. This CDR3 is built from 15 residues. Germline values: CDR1 SEHNR, CDR2 FQNEAQ (reference sequence). Concerning this clone: What it binds is unknown. A junction boundary mismatches the germline segment, possibly from a read error.

The rearrangement links TRBV7-9 to TRBJ1-1, with D possibly being TRBD1 (5 bases). Material: PBMCs. The origin of this receptor is a male donor in good health and CMV-seronegative. Here the CDR3 reads CSSSSYSGGSTEAFF. CDR3 DNA sequence: TGTTCCAGCAGCTCCTACTCCGGGGGGAGCACTGAAGCTTTCTTT. The full variable domain, completed using reference TRBV7-9 and TRBJ1-1, is DTGVSQNPRHKITKRGQNVTFRCDPISEHNRLYWYRQTLGQGPEFLTYFQNEAQLEKSRLLSDRFSAERPKGSFSTLEIQRTEQGDSAMYLCSSSSYSGGSTEAFFGQGTRLTVV.